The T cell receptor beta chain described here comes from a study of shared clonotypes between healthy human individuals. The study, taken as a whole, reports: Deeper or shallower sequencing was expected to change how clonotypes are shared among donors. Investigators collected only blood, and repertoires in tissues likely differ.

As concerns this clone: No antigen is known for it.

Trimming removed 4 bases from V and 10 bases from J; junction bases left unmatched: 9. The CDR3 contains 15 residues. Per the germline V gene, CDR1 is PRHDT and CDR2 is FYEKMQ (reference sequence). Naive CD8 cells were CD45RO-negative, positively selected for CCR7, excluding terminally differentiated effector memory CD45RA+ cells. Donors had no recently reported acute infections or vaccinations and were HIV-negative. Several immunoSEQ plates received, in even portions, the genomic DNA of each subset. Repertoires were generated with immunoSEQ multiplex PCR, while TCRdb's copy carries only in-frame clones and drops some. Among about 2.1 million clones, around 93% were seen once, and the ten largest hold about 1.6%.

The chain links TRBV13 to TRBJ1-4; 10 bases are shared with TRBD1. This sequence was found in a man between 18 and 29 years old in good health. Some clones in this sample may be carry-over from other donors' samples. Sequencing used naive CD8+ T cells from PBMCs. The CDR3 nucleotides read TGTGCCAGCAGCTCAAACCAAGGACAGGGGGGAAAACTGTTTTTT. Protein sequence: CASSSNQGQGGKLFF.